These T cell receptor beta chains were read from a single sample in a study of naive and memory T cell subsets. MiXCR was run by TCRdb on the UMI-ligation and nested PCR reads, yielding one entry per CDR3 protein. This repertoire shows about 85,000 distinct CDR3 sequences, under 15% found once; its top ten account for around 0.99%. The sequenced material came from central memory CD4+ T cells from blood. The source of these receptors is a human donor in good health. CDR3s include the opening cysteine and the closing phenylalanine or tryptophan. The order of the fields is clone size, D gene, J gene, V gene, CDR3 protein, CDR3 DNA. The D gene is left open where the match is weak. Clone sizes are given selectively: once, few, many, or a class where the clone is expanded.

- TRBD1 TRBJ1-5 TRBV12-3/TRBV12-4 CASSGQGDQPQHF TGTGCCAGCAGTGGACAGGGGGATCAGCCCCAGCATTTT
- TRBD1 TRBJ1-5 TRBV10-3 CAIIVQGRSRPQHF TGTGCCATCATCGTACAGGGGAGGAGTAGGCCCCAGCATTTT
many TRBD2 TRBJ2-3 TRBV20-1 CSARPAGVDTQYF TGCAGTGCGCGCCCAGCGGGAGTAGATACGCAGTATTTT
- - TRBJ2-7 TRBV10-3 CAIRDRAYEQYF TGTGCCATCAGAGACAGAGCTTACGAGCAGTACTTC
few - TRBJ2-6 TRBV11-2 CASSWGVSSNVLTF TGTGCCAGCAGCTGGGGGGTGTCCTCCAACGTCCTGACTTTC
- TRBD1 TRBJ2-5 TRBV24-1 CATSESTGDQETQYF TGTGCCACCAGTGAGTCAACAGGGGACCAAGAGACCCAGTACTTC
few TRBD2 TRBJ2-3 TRBV20-1 CSARGLAPDTQYF TGCAGTGCTAGGGGACTAGCGCCAGATACGCAGTATTTT
- - TRBJ1-1 TRBV29-1 CSAMGEGGGWTEAFF TGCAGCGCTATGGGGGAGGGCGGGGGTTGGACTGAAGCTTTCTTT
many - TRBJ2-4 TRBV28 CASSGGPQNIQYF TGTGCCAGCAGCGGAGGGCCCCAAAACATTCAGTACTTC
- - TRBJ1-3 TRBV5-4 CASSLGTSISGNTIYF TGTGCCAGCAGCTTAGGGACTTCCATCTCTGGAAACACCATATATTTT
- - TRBJ2-3 TRBV7-9 CASSYLGPDTQYF TGTGCCAGCAGCTATCTAGGGCCAGATACGCAGTATTTT
few - TRBJ2-5 TRBV5-4 CASSYSLEETQYF TGTGCCAGCAGCTACTCCTTGGAAGAGACCCAGTACTTC
few TRBD2 TRBJ2-3 TRBV10-3 CAISNLAGTIADTQYF TGTGCCATCAGTAATTTAGCGGGGACTATCGCAGATACGCAGTATTTT
few - TRBJ1-2 TRBV10-3 CAISAGVGSYGYTF TGTGCCATCAGTGCCGGTGTGGGAAGCTATGGCTACACCTTC
- - TRBJ2-3 TRBV10-3 CATHRDLGPDTQYF TGTGCCACTCACCGGGACCTCGGGCCAGATACGCAGTATTTT
few - TRBJ2-6 TRBV10-3 CAISLLQGPDSGANVLTF TGTGCCATCAGCTTATTACAGGGCCCCGACTCTGGGGCCAACGTCCTGACTTTC
- TRBD1 TRBJ1-4 TRBV5-6 CASSHRDRREKLFF TGTGCCAGCAGCCACCGGGACAGGAGGGAAAAACTGTTTTTT
many - TRBJ2-2 TRBV7-9 CASSRDITNTGELFF TGTGCCAGCAGCCGGGACATAACGAACACCGGGGAGCTGTTTTTT
few - TRBJ2-1 TRBV5-5 CASSLGVGEMYNEQFF TGTGCCAGCAGTCTCGGGGTGGGAGAAATGTACAATGAGCAGTTCTTC
- - TRBJ2-3 TRBV15 CATSKGQGPDTQYF TGTGCCACCTCGAAGGGCCAGGGACCAGATACGCAGTATTTT
few TRBD1 TRBJ1-5 TRBV20-1 CSARAGTGSGNQPQHF TGCAGTGCTAGAGCCGGGACAGGATCGGGCAATCAGCCCCAGCATTTT
- TRBD1 TRBJ2-7 TRBV15 CATSRDPRGKSSYEQYF TGTGCCACCAGCAGAGATCCCAGGGGGAAGAGTTCCTACGAGCAGTACTTC
few - TRBJ2-7 TRBV6-2/TRBV6-3 CASSYSIRTVSYEQYF TGTGCCAGCAGTTACTCAATAAGGACAGTAAGCTACGAGCAGTACTTC
- - TRBJ2-1 TRBV15 CATSPSRAGEQFF TGTGCCACCAGCCCTTCGAGGGCGGGTGAGCAGTTCTTC
few - TRBJ2-1 TRBV5-1 CASSLVDGSDDEQFF TGCGCCAGCAGCTTGGTTGACGGGAGTGACGATGAGCAGTTCTTC
many TRBD1 TRBJ1-6 TRBV10-3 CAISATGESPLHF TGTGCCATCTCGGCTACAGGGGAATCACCCCTCCACTTT
- - TRBJ1-1 TRBV10-3 CAISEPPNTEAFF TGTGCCATCAGTGAACCCCCGAACACTGAAGCTTTCTTT
many - TRBJ2-1 TRBV20-1 CSAPPRTRGNEQFF TGCAGTGCTCCACCCAGAACTAGGGGGAATGAGCAGTTCTTC
few TRBD1 TRBJ2-6 TRBV2 CASSATGSYSGANVLTF TGTGCCAGCAGTGCGACAGGGAGCTACTCTGGGGCCAACGTCCTGACTTTC
few - TRBJ2-3 TRBV29-1 CSLRGTNTDTQYF TGCAGCTTGAGGGGCACGAACACAGATACGCAGTATTTT
- TRBD2 TRBJ2-5 TRBV7-8 CASSLAWTSGGGETQYF TGTGCCAGCAGCTTAGCATGGACTAGCGGTGGGGGTGAGACCCAGTACTTC
many - TRBJ2-7 TRBV6-5 CASSYSPKGEQYF TGTGCCAGCAGTTACAGTCCCAAAGGCGAGCAGTACTTC
- - TRBJ2-4 TRBV4-2 CASSQGPGVKNIQYF TGTGCCAGCAGCCAAGGCCCAGGGGTCAAAAACATTCAGTACTTC
- - TRBJ2-7 TRBV6-1 CASSVTGQLSEQYF TGTGCCAGTAGCGTGACTGGTCAGTTAAGCGAGCAGTACTTC
- - TRBJ2-2 TRBV7-3 CASSLSPGITGELFF TGTGCCAGCAGCTTATCGCCAGGGATCACCGGGGAGCTGTTTTTT
few TRBD2 TRBJ2-7 TRBV20-1 CSAYGNRASGAYEQYF TGCAGTGCTTACGGCAACAGGGCTAGCGGGGCCTACGAGCAGTACTTC
few - TRBJ2-3 TRBV5-4 CASSSKESTDTQYF TGTGCCAGCAGCTCCAAGGAGAGCACAGATACGCAGTATTTT
few TRBD1 TRBJ2-2 TRBV2 CASSRQGPNTGELFF TGTGCCAGCTCAAGACAGGGTCCGAACACCGGGGAGCTGTTTTTT
- - TRBJ2-7 TRBV28 CASSLWGPYEQYF TGTGCCAGCAGTTTATGGGGACCTTACGAGCAGTACTTC
many - TRBJ2-7 TRBV9 CASSGAQGRSYEQYF TGTGCCAGCAGCGGCGCGCAGGGTAGGTCCTACGAGCAGTACTTC
few - TRBJ2-5 TRBV20-1 CSARDLTQGGETQYF TGCAGTGCTAGAGACTTAACTCAGGGAGGAGAGACCCAGTACTTC